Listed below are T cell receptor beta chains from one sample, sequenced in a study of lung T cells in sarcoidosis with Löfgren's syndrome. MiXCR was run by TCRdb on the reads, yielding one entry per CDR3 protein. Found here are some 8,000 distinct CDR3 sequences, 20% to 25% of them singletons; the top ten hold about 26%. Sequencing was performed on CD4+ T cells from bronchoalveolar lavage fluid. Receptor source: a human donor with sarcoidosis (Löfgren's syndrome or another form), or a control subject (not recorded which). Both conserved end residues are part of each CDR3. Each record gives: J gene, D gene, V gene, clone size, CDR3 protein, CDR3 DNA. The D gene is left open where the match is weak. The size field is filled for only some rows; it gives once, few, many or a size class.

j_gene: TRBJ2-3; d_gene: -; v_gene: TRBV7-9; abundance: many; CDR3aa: CASSRGPPSTDTQYF; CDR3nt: TGTGCCAGCAGCCGAGGCCCGCCTAGCACAGATACGCAGTATTTT
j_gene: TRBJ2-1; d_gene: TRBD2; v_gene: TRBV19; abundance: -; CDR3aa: CASSSGGGRFYNEQFF; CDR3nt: TGTGCCAGTAGTAGCGGCGGGGGGCGGTTCTACAATGAGCAGTTCTTC
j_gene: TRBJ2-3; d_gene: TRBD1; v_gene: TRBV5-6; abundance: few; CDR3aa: CASSLTGQGGSDTQYF; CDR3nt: TGTGCCAGCAGCTTGACGGGACAGGGGGGTTCAGATACGCAGTATTTT
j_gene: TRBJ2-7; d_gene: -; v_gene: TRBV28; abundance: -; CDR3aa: CASRKGSSSYEQYF; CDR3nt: TGTGCCAGCAGGAAGGGCTCAAGCTCCTACGAGCAGTACTTC
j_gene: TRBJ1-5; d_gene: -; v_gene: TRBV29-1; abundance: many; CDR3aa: CSAGVAPKGQPQHF; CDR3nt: TGCAGCGCCGGGGTGGCTCCCAAGGGTCAGCCCCAGCATTTT
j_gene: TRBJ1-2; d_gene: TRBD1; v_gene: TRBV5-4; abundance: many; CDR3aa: CASSLEGARVEGYTF; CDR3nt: TGTGCCAGCAGCTTGGAGGGGGCGCGTGTAGAGGGCTACACCTTC
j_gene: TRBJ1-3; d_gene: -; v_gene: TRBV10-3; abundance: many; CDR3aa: CAIRDAEGNTIYF; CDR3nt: TGTGCCATCAGGGATGCCGAAGGAAACACCATATATTTT
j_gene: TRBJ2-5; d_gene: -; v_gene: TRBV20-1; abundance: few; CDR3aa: CSASPRETQYF; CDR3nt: TGCAGTGCTTCCCCCCGGGAGACCCAGTACTTC
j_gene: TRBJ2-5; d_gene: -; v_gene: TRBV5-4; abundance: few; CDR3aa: CASSQGYQETQYF; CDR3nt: TGTGCCAGCAGCCAGGGGTACCAAGAGACCCAGTACTTC
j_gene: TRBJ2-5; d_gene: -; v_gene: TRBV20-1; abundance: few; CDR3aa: CSAGPGETQYF; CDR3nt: TGCAGTGCTGGACCGGGAGAGACCCAGTACTTC
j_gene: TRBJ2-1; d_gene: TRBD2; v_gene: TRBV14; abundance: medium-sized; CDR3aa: CASSRQTSGEQFF; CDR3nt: TGTGCCAGCAGCCGACAAACTAGCGGTGAGCAGTTCTTC
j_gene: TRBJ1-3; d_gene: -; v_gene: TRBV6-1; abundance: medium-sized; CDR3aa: CASTVLSGNTIYF; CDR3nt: TGTGCCAGCACCGTCCTCTCTGGAAACACCATATATTTT